These 8 T cell receptor beta chains were sequenced from one sample in a study of neurological immune-mediated disorders (dated by TCRdb to the late 2010s). Libraries were prepared through 5' RACE. The sequencer was an Illumina HiSeq 2500. TCRdb reprocessing: public reads trimmed at Q25 with fastp, clones called with MiXCR, in-frame beta chains kept. Each entry merges the rows of one CDR3 protein and shows their most common DNA and genes. The sample contains tens of thousands of distinct CDR3 sequences, around 3.9% of them found a single time. The ten largest clones capture approximately 1.2% of the sample. The sequenced sample was PBMCs. These receptors came from a young man with multiple sclerosis.

In this sample, this clonotype turned up a few times. CDR3 bases: TGCAGTGCTCCATGGGCAAACGGGGCAGACGAGCAGTACTTC. Its translation is CSAPWANGADEQYF. The chain couples TRBV20-1 to TRBJ2-7; the D call may be TRBD1 or TRBD2 (5 bases each). The germline CDR1 and CDR2 sequences are DFQATT and SNEGSKA (reference sequence). The CDR3 loop spans 14 amino acids. V was shortened by 5 bases and J by 5 bases, with 19 bases between the two germline ends.

This clonotype has ten or more counts. The chain has TRBV9 and TRBJ1-1; TRBD1 matches 7 bases. The CDR3 is made up of 15 amino acids. CDR1 and CDR2 (germline): SGDLS, YYNGEE. With 0 bases clipped from V and 5 bases from J, the junction kept 7 bases outside the gene matches. The CDR3 is CASSVAEGARTEAFF. CDR3 nucleotide sequence: TGTGCCAGCAGCGTAGCTGAGGGGGCTAGGACTGAAGCTTTCTTT.

This clonotype was seen more than once but under ten times. The chain employs TRBV6-2 or TRBV6-3 and TRBJ2-4; the D is unclear. In germline, CDR1 is MNHEY, CDR2 SVGEGT. V was clipped by 8 bases and J by 7 bases, with 12 bases between them. There are 12 residues in the CDR3. DNA for the CDR3: TGTGCCAGCCTCTCTGACGGCAACATTCAGTACTTC. Translating it yields CASLSDGNIQYF.

V gene TRBV20-1 combines with J gene TRBJ1-5; 9 nucleotides agree with TRBD1. V was clipped by 4 bases and J by 6 bases; unmatched bases: 7. Germline values: CDR1 DFQATT, CDR2 SNEGSKA (reference sequence). There are 14 residues in the CDR3. This CDR3 is CSAIGQGTGQPQHF. CDR3 DNA: TGCAGTGCTATCGGACAGGGGACGGGTCAGCCCCAGCATTTT.

This clonotype appeared many times. This chain connects TRBV7-9 to TRBJ2-1; D might be TRBD2 (7 bases). The ends were cut back, 3 bases at V and 9 bases at J, with 12 bases in the middle. The germline gives CDR1 SEHNR, CDR2 FQNEAQ (reference sequence). The CDR3 is 13 amino acids. Here the CDR3 reads CASSFGGQGEQFF. In DNA form, the CDR3 reads TGTGCCAGCAGCTTCGGGGGGCAAGGTGAGCAGTTCTTC. The full variable domain, with the rest looked up from reference TRBV7-9 and TRBJ2-1, is DTGVSQNPRHKITKRGQNVTFRCDPISEHNRLYWYRQTLGQGPEFLTYFQNEAQLEKSRLLSDRFSAERPKGSFSTLEIQRTEQGDSAMYLCASSFGGQGEQFFGPGTRLTVL.

This clonotype was picked up many times. The rearrangement links TRBV12-3 or TRBV12-4 to TRBJ2-5, with TRBD2 as a possible D gene (5 bases). CDR3 length: 13 residues. V lost 5 bases, J lost 4 bases, and 11 bases lay in between. CDR3 in amino acids: CASSPTRRETQYF. CDR3 in DNA: TGTGCCAGCAGTCCAACTAGAAGAGAGACCCAGTACTTC.

This clonotype was observed at least ten times. The chain has TRBV4-1 and TRBJ2-7; D may be TRBD1 (8 bases). Trimming removed 4 bases at V and 0 bases at J, with 28 bases between. The CDR3 is made up of 20 amino acids. Germline assignment: CDR1 MGHRA and CDR2 YSYEKL. CDR3 DNA: TGCGCCAGCAGCCGCCTATGGGACGGGGGAGGGACAGGTGTCTCCTACGAGCAGTACTTC. This sequence encodes CASSRLWDGGGTGVSYEQYF.

This clonotype was recorded at least ten times. This rearrangement joins TRBV5-1 to TRBJ2-7; possible D gene TRBD1, 6 bases. Looked up from germline, CDR1 is SGHRS and CDR2 is YFSETQ. The CDR3 length is 14 residues. V was shortened by 0 bases and J by 3 bases, with 10 bases between the two germline ends. The CDR3 DNA reads as TGCGCCAGCAGCTTGGATGGGACACGCTACGAGCAGTACTTC. The encoded protein is CASSLDGTRYEQYF.